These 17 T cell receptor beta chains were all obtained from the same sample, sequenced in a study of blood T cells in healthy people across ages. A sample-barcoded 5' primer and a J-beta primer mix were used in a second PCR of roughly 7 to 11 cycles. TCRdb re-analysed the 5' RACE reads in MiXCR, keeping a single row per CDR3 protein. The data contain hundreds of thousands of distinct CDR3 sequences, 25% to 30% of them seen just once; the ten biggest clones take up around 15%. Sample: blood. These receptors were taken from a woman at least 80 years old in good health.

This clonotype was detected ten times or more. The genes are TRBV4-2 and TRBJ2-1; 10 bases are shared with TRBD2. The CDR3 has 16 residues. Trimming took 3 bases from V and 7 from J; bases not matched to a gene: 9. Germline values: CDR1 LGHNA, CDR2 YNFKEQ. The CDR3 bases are TGTGCCAGCAGCCAGGGCCAGGGAGCGGGGGGGAATGAGCAGTTCTTC. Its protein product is CASSQGQGAGGNEQFF.

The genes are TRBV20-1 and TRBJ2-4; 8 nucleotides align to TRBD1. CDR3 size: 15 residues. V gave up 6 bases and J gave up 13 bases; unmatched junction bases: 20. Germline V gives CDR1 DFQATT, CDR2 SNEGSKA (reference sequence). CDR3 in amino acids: CSARQGILYNQPQYF. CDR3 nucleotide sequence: TGCAGTGCCCGACAGGGGATTCTCTACAATCAGCCCCAGTACTTC.

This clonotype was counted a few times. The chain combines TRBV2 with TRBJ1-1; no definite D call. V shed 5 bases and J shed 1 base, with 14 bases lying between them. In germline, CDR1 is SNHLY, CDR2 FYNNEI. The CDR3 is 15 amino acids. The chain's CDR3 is CASSRGRRENTEAFF. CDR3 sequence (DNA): TGTGCCAGCAGTCGAGGACGGAGGGAGAACACTGAAGCTTTCTTT. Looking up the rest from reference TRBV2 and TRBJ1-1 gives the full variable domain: EPEVTQTPSHQVTQMGQEVILRCVPISNHLYFYWYRQILGQKVEFLVSFYNNEISEKSEIFDDQFSVERPDGSNFTLKIRSTKLEDSAMYFCASSRGRRENTEAFFGQGTRLTVV.

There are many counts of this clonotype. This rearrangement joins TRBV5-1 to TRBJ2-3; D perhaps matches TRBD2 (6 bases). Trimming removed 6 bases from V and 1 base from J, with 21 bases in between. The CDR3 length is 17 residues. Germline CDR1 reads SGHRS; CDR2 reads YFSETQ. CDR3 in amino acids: CASTPGGAPRGTDTQYF. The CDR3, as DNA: TGCGCCAGCACCCCAGGCGGGGCCCCCCGGGGCACAGATACGCAGTATTTT.

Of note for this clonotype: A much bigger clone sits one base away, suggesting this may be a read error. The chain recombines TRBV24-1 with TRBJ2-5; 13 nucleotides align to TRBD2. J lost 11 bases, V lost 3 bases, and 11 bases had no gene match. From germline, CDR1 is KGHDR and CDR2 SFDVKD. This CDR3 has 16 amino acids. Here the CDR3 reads CATSDALAGGAYEQYF. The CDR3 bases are TGTGCCACCAGTGATGCACTAGCGGGGGGGGCTTATGAGCAGTACTTC.

CDR3 DNA sequence: TGTGCCAGCAGTTCGACCGGACAGGGGGCCCACGAGCAGTACTTC. Translated, it gives CASSSTGQGAHEQYF. The chain employs TRBV27 and TRBJ2-7; 11 positions match TRBD1. V gave up 4 bases and J gave up 5 bases; unmatched junction bases: 7. In germline, CDR1 is MNHEY, CDR2 SMNVEV (reference sequence). The CDR3 runs 15 residues.

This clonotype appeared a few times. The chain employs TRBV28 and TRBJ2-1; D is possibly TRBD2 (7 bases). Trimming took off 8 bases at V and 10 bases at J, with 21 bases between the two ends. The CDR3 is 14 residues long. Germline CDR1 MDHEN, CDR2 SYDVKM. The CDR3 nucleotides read TGTGCCAGCGGCGTAGGAGGGGGGGCCAGGGAGCAGTTCTTC. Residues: CASGVGGGAREQFF.

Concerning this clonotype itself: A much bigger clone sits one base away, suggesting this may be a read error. CDR3 sequence: CSARSGQGARQYF. Here the CDR3 DNA reads TGCAGTGCTCGATCCGGACAGGGGGCGAGGCAGTACTTC. The chain carries TRBV20-1 and TRBJ2-5, with 11 bases aligning to TRBD1. The length of the CDR3 is 13 residues. Per the germline V gene, CDR1 is DFQATT and CDR2 is SNEGSKA (reference sequence). J gave up 11 bases and V 5 bases, and 10 bases lay outside the gene matches.

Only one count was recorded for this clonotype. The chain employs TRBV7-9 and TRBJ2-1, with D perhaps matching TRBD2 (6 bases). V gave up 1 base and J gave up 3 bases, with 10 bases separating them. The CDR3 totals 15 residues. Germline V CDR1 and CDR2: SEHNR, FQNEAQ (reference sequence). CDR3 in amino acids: CASSLGREYYNEQFF. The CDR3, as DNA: TGTGCCAGCAGCTTAGGGCGGGAATACTACAATGAGCAGTTCTTC.

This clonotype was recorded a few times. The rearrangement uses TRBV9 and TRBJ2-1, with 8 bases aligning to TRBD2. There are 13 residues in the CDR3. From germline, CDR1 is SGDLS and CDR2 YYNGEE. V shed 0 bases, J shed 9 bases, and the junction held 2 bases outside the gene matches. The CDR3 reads CASSVDGGGEQFF. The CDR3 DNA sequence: TGTGCCAGCAGCGTAGACGGGGGGGGTGAGCAGTTCTTC.

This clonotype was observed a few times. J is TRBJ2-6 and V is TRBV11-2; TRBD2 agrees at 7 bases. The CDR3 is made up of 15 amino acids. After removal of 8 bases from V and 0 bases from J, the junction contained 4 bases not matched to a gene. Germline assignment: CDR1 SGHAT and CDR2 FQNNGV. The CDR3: CASRWGGSGANVLTF. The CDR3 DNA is TGTGCCAGCCGTTGGGGGGGCTCTGGGGCCAACGTCCTGACTTTC.

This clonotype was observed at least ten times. The CDR3 reads CASSQLGQQFF. CDR3 nucleotide sequence: TGTGCCAGCAGCCAACTGGGACAGCAGTTCTTC. The chain is built from TRBV7-2 and TRBJ2-1; either TRBD1 or TRBD2 may supply D (5 bases each). The V gene lost 5 bases and the J gene lost 11 bases, with 10 bases spanning the gap. The CDR3 is made up of 11 amino acids. Germline V lookup: CDR1 SGHTA, CDR2 FQGNSA.

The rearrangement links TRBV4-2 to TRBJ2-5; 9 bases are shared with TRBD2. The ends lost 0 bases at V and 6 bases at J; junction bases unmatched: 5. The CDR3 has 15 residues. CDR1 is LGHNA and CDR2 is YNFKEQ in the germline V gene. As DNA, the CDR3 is TGTGCCAGCAGCCAAGAGACTAGCGGACGGAAGACCCAGTACTTC. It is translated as CASSQETSGRKTQYF.

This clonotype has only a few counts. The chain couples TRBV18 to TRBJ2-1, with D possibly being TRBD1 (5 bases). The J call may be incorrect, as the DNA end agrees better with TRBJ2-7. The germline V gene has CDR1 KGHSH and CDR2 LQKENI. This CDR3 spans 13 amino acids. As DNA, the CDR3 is TGTGCCAGCTCGCAGGGCTGGGCCAATGAGCAGTACTTC. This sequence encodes CASSQGWANEQYF.

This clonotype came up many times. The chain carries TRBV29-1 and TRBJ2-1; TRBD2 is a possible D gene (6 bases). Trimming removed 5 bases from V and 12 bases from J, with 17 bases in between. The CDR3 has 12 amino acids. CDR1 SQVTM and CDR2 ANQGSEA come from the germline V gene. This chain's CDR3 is CSVRTTQLGQFF. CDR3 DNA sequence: TGCAGCGTTCGGACTACCCAACTGGGGCAGTTCTTC.

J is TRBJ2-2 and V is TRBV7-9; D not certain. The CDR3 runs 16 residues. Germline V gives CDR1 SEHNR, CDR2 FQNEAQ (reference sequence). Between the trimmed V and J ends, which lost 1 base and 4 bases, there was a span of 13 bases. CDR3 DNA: TGTGCCAGCAGCTTAGTTAGGCCCAGCTTCACCGGGGAGCTGTTTTTT. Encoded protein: CASSLVRPSFTGELFF.

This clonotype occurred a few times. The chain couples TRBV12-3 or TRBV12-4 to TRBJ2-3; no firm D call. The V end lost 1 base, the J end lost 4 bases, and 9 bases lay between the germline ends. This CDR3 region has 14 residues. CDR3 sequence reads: CASSLGLRADTQYF. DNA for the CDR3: TGTGCCAGCAGTTTAGGCCTGAGAGCAGATACGCAGTATTTT.